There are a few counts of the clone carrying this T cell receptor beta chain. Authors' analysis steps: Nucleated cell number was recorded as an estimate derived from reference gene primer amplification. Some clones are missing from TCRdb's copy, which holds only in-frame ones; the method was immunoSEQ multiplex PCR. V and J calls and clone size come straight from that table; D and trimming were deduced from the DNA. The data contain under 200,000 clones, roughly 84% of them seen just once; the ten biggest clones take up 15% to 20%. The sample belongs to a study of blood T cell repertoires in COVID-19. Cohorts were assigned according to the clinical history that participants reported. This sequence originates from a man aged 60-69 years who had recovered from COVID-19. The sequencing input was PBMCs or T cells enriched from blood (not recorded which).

CDR3 sequence: CATSPGPSYEQYF. CDR3 nucleotides: TGTGCCACCTCACCAGGGCCCTCCTACGAGCAGTACTTC. This chain connects TRBV7-9 to TRBJ2-7; perhaps TRBD1 as D (5 bases). V lost 10 bases, J lost 0 bases, and 13 bases lay in between. Germline V CDR1 and CDR2: SEHNR, FQNEAQ (reference sequence). The CDR3 loop spans 13 amino acids.